This T cell receptor (beta chain) was identified during a study of OX40 agonist ivuxolimab in advanced cancers. Generated by immunoSEQ multiplex PCR, the TCRdb table keeps only in-frame clones and is missing some. The sample consists of about 48,000 clones, around 84% of them appearing once. General study results and limits: Clonal expansion was among the lowest in partial responders at 0.1-3.0 mg/kg, especially CD8+. More expanded clones were found, on average, in CD8+ than in CD4+ T cells.

The V end lost 1 base, the J end lost 1 base, and 7 bases lay between the germline ends. From germline, CDR1 is MNHNS and CDR2 SASEGT. The CDR3 is 14 amino acids. Comments on this clone: Antigen unknown.

The source is an adult with an advanced solid tumor such as melanoma, head and neck, liver or kidney cancer. V gene TRBV6-1 combines with J gene TRBJ1-1, with a tentative D call TRBD1 (5 bases). The specimen was CD4+ or CD8+ T cells sorted from blood, collected in a trial of the OX40 agonist ivuxolimab. CDR3 sequence: CASSEGGGNTEAFF. CDR3 nucleotide sequence: TGTGCCAGCAGTGAAGGGGGCGGGAACACTGAAGCTTTCTTT.